This T cell receptor beta chain was observed in a study of cytomegalovirus exposure and HLA in healthy donors (dated by TCRdb to about 2017). In terms of the full investigation: An earlier analysis of 587 of the donors reported about 250 Gb of sequence data and some 120 million unique TCR beta sequences from about 180 million T cells. An early release that covered about 600 HLA-typed donors contained around 330 gigabases of sequencing data and about 84 million unique TCR sequences. The genetic ancestry cluster associated with self-reported Caucasian donors included over 80% of the roughly 410 genotyped donors. The aim of the study was to test whether cataloging public T cell receptors could identify signatures of past pathogen exposure. Using immunosequencing, the study profiled T cell repertoires from about 620 subjects and related those repertoires to cytomegalovirus serostatus. A separate validation cohort of 90 to 150 different subjects was used in addition to the roughly 640-subject first cohort. To predict cytomegalovirus infection status, the study combined high-throughput TCR immunosequencing, statistical association of individual TCRs with disease status, and machine learning. To study patterns of TCR occurrence, a later analysis re-analyzed previously published TCR beta repertoires from hundreds of donors and added high-resolution HLA genotyping. Rather than using new phenotypic data, the later analysis identified candidate immune exposures from TCR beta sequences and from how often those sequences occurred across donors. To decide whether each TCR beta V gene segment behaved as functional or pseudogenic, an earlier analysis of some 600 of the donors relied on high-throughput TCR beta sequencing. Donor age, sex, ethnicity and CMV serostatus were collected together with the repertoire data. A later genetic analysis took genome-wide SNP genotypes for about three fifths of the 666 donors and used that subset as a discovery cohort. Every discovery cohort repertoire had been produced on one sequencing platform. HLA typing covered class I and class II loci at four-digit resolution. Typing coverage differed by locus: A, B, C, DRB1 and DQB1 were typed in roughly 629-640 donors, DQA1 in around 500, DPA1 in around 600, and DPB1 in just under 490. Roughly five DR-DQ haplotypes were handled as single units for association and clustering because linkage in the cohort was strong. Across roughly 420 genotyped donors of the cohort, an average of about 220,000 unique TCR beta nucleotide sequences per donor were sequenced, and approximately 19% of those sequences were non-productive. What the authors observed across the whole study: An earlier analysis of 587 of the donors showed that most TCR beta V segments appeared in productive rearrangements either about 87% or about 30% of the time, which broadly matched IMGT annotations. A further reported finding was that TCR beta sequences accurately predicted the HLA-A and HLA-B alleles for most subjects in the first cohort. Compared with equally common non-associated chains, HLA-associated TCR beta chains in a later analysis were more clonally expanded and had lower generation probabilities. Presence/absence analyses assumed roughly uniform sequencing depth across donors, an assumption that may not hold. Across donors, most TCR sequences were observed very rarely, whereas some public TCRs were present in many individuals. Compared with the approximately 670-donor mean, donors in an Asian-associated ancestry cluster had fewer N-insertions in productive TCRs, according to a later genetic analysis. At a false discovery rate of 0.05, a later analysis linked around 15,000 TCR beta sequences to specific HLA alleles. For the cohort, immune exposure information was limited to CMV serostatus. In the study, some 180 TCR beta chains were listed as associated with cytomegalovirus. According to a later analysis, most CMV-associated TCR beta chains appeared to be HLA-restricted, and the HLA associations seemed to be driven largely by CMV exposure. Cytomegalovirus status was reported to be diagnosed by the classifier with high specificity and sensitivity in both the original and validation cohorts. According to a later analysis, TCR association rates differed among HLA loci, with DRB1 alleles showing the most associated TCRs and HLA-C alleles showing the fewest. Because HLA typing was missing for some donors at each locus, association tests included only the typed subset. Linkage disequilibrium might explain the correlated functional status among segregating V segments, but an unknown experimental factor could not be ruled out. Several of the top co-occurrence clusters appeared to be linked to parvovirus B19, influenza, CMV and Epstein-Barr virus, according to a later analysis. Some IMGT-functional V segments, including TRBV6-2 and TRBV6-3, could not be distinguished by the 87-base-pair reads and were therefore excluded. An association between a missense DCLRE1C variant and V-gene and J-gene trimming of TCR beta chains was found in a later genetic analysis and replicated in an independent cohort. The sequencing pipeline was judged likely to have produced a cluster of highly shared sequence variants as a technical artifact. Approximately 18 rarely observed V segments, including chromosome 9 orphons, were excluded from the earlier analysis of about 600 of the donors because counts were too low. According to the authors, the approach could potentially be generalized to other disease states and immunological phenotypes. A few of the identified cytomegalovirus-associated TCR beta chains were confirmed in vitro to be specific for cytomegalovirus antigens. In this cohort, only TCR beta chains were sequenced, and detectable features were limited by the absence of alpha or paired-chain data. When HLA alleles, especially DR and DQ, strongly co-occurred, TCR associations were difficult to assign to individual alleles.

Library creation used the immunoSEQ multiplex PCR assay. The multiplex PCR relied on a mix of 60 forward primers for TCR Vbeta segments and 13 reverse primers for TCR Jbeta segments. The CDR3 region of rearranged TCR beta genes was amplified from genomic DNA by a multiplex PCR assay. The Illumina HiSeq System was used to sequence the amplified TCR beta libraries as 87-base-pair reads. The original methods were these. Across the 670 or so repertoires, a later analysis counted tens of millions of unique TCR beta chains, about 10 million of which were shared by at least two donors. To remove PCR and sequencing errors, raw reads were error-corrected and collapsed into unique sequences using a nearest-neighbor algorithm that merged closely related sequences. CDR3 sequences were aligned to IMGT reference sequences to assign V, D and J gene segments. For a sequence to be retained, a match of at least six nucleotides to both a V gene segment and a J gene segment was required. A rearrangement counted as productive if the CDR3 had no stop codons and remained in frame with V and J, and every other rearrangement counted as non-productive. Following IMGT convention, CDR3 was defined as the stretch from the second conserved V-encoded cysteine up to the conserved J-encoded phenylalanine. In an earlier analysis of 500 to 650 of the donors, sequences lacking an unambiguous match to a single V gene segment were excluded. An earlier analysis of a few hundred of the donors called V segments functional above 56.7% productive rearrangements and segregating when the between-donor standard deviation exceeded 5%. To diagnose cytomegalovirus status from the catalog of TCR beta chain sequences, a statistical classification framework was built. V and J gene assignment, in a later analysis, came from comparing TCR nucleotide sequences with IMGT/GENE-DB human TR gene sequences. The TCRdist pipeline was used in a later analysis to assign CDR3 sequences and most-parsimonious VDJ recombination scenarios. In a later analysis, each TCR beta chain was defined by its CDR3 amino acid sequence together with its V-gene family, and reads without a unique V-gene family were excluded. In a later analysis, nearly 600 highly shared, low-generation-probability nucleotide sequences were removed to address suspected cross-contamination and a sequencing artifact. For each public chain, a later analysis derived a clonal expansion index from normalized ranks of inferred template counts within each repertoire. Generation probabilities in a later analysis came from a VDJ recombination model fitted to out-of-frame rearrangements, and those results were checked against IGoR. In a later analysis, hypergeometric tests were used to score TCR-TCR, TCR-HLA and TCR-CMV co-occurrence, with a repertoire-size bias correction applied to TCR pairs. To estimate false discovery rates, a later analysis permuted the HLA or CMV assignments 20 times. In a later analysis, co-occurring TCRs were grouped with DBSCAN, and TCRdist sequence similarity was added when clustering was performed within HLA-allele-positive subsets. For co-occurrence clustering, repertoires with fewer than 30,000 or more than 120,000 public chains were excluded, along with roughly 5 repertoires with anomalous nucleotide sharing. TCRdb holds this immuneACCESS table with in-frame rearrangements only. Some clones are missing; in checked studies, unresolved V genes explain under half, and the rest has no known cause. The V and J calls and clone size come from that table; D and trimming were worked out from the DNA. For this sample there are fewer than 75,000 clones; 75% appear just once. The ten largest clones take up around 12% of the sample.

The cohort comprised some 680 healthy bone marrow donors. All cohort members were sampled while nominally healthy, although unrecorded immune exposures were likely present. The donor was CMV seronegative and belonged to the group of 380 or so seronegative cohort members. A peripheral blood sample was provided by each donor, and peripheral blood mononuclear cells were used for TCR beta sequencing. The Qiagen DNeasy Blood Extraction Kit was used to extract genomic DNA from the blood cell samples. This clone was detected a few times. Its antigen has not been determined. One base away there is no much larger clone; base qualities are not given. Its CDR3 holds 16 amino acids, cysteine through phenylalanine. Only the CDR3 portion is preserved as DNA: 48 bases, with reading frame beginning at the first base. Looking up the germline V gene yields CDR1 LGHNA and CDR2 YSLEER. The junction carries 9 bases between V and J, which are trimmed by 0 bases and 1 base respectively.

This receptor was taken from a man between 65 and 79 years old in good health and CMV-seronegative. The chain joins TRBV4-3 to TRBJ1-4, with an unclear D gene assignment. The material sequenced was PBMCs. The DNA sequence is as follows: TGCGCCAGCAGCCAAGATGCTGGAGTAACTAATGAAAAACTGTTTTTT. Translated, this gives CASSQDAGVTNEKLFF.